The 10 T cell receptor beta chains below come from one sample, sequenced in a study of cytomegalovirus exposure and HLA in healthy donors. This PCR relied on a set of 60 Vbeta primers and 13 Jbeta primers. Repertoires were generated with immunoSEQ multiplex PCR, while TCRdb's copy carries only in-frame clones and drops some. The sample shows 130,000 or so clones, around 77% of them seen only once. Material for sequencing was PBMCs. These receptors came from an older woman in good health and CMV-seronegative.

The chain recombines TRBV5-1 with TRBJ2-1; D might be TRBD2 (6 bases). This CDR3 comprises 14 residues. V was trimmed by 0 bases and J by 8 bases, leaving 12 bases between them. Germline CDR1 reads SGHRS; CDR2 reads YFSETQ. CDR3 sequence (DNA): TGCGCCAGCAGCTTGGCTAGCGTTTACGATGAGCAGTTCTTC. It is translated as CASSLASVYDEQFF.

The CDR3 DNA reads as TGTGCCAGTAGTAGACCGGACAGCGACAATCAGCCCCAGCATTTT. Translated: CASSRPDSDNQPQHF. This chain connects TRBV19 to TRBJ1-5, with D possibly being TRBD1 (6 bases). The CDR3 has 15 amino acids. Trimming took 4 bases from V and 3 from J, leaving 13 bases between them. CDR1 and CDR2 from the germline V gene are LNHDA and SQIVND (reference sequence).

The chain carries TRBV11-2 and TRBJ2-7, with 11 bases lining up with TRBD2. Germline V gene lookup returns CDR1 SGHAT and CDR2 FQNNGV. V gave up 3 bases and J gave up 6 bases; unmatched junction bases: 10. The CDR3 covers 16 residues. The CDR3 DNA follows: TGTGCCAGCAGCTTGACAGGGACTAGCGGAATCGCCGAGCAGTACTTC. Protein: CASSLTGTSGIAEQYF. Full variable domain (rest looked up from reference TRBV11-2 and TRBJ2-7): EAGVAQSPRYKIIEKRQSVAFWCNPISGHATLYWYQQILGQGPKLLIQFQNNGVVDDSQLPKDRFSAERLKGVDSTLKIQPAKLEDSAVYLCASSLTGTSGIAEQYFGPGTRLTVT.

The chain has TRBV7-9 and TRBJ1-2; TRBD1 agrees at 9 bases. Losses at the gene ends were 8 bases for V and 4 bases for J; bases not matched to a gene: 2. Per germline, CDR1 SEHNR and CDR2 FQNEAQ (reference sequence). The CDR3 covers 12 residues. The CDR3 nucleotides are TGTGCCAGCGGGACAGGGCTCTATGGCTACACCTTC. It translates to CASGTGLYGYTF.

The rearrangement uses TRBV9 and TRBJ2-5; 8 nucleotides agree with TRBD1. The CDR3 contains 13 residues. Germline CDR1 is SGDLS and CDR2 is YYNGEE. V dropped 4 bases and J dropped 3; count of bases not matched to a gene: 2. The CDR3 bases are TGTGCCAGCAGCCCGACAGGGGAAGAGACCCAGTACTTC. It specifies CASSPTGEETQYF.

The rearrangement links TRBV29-1 to TRBJ1-5; tentative D call: TRBD1 (5 bases). Germline CDR1 is SQVTM and CDR2 is ANQGSEA. V lost 6 bases and J 6 bases, leaving 15 bases between the germline ends. This CDR3 has 13 amino acids. CDR3: CSVQGREGQPQHF. CDR3 coding DNA: TGCAGCGTGCAGGGAAGGGAAGGTCAGCCCCAGCATTTT.

This clone was seen only once. This chain joins TRBV18 and TRBJ2-1; no definite D call. Trimming removed 3 bases at V and 2 bases at J, with 8 bases between. Germline V gives CDR1 KGHSH, CDR2 LQKENI. The CDR3 length is 14 residues. The CDR3 loop is CASSPSVTYNEQFF. CDR3 nucleotides: TGTGCCAGCTCACCGTCCGTTACCTACAATGAGCAGTTCTTC.

The genes are TRBV6-1 and TRBJ1-1; 7 nucleotides match TRBD1. The CDR3 totals 14 residues. In germline, CDR1 is MNHNS, CDR2 SASEGT. With V trimmed by 7 bases and J by 1 base, 6 bases remained unmatched. This CDR3 is CASIPGTANTEAFF. The DNA of the CDR3 is TGTGCCAGCATTCCCGGGACAGCGAACACTGAAGCTTTCTTT.

This sequence joins TRBV25-1 and TRBJ1-6, with D perhaps matching TRBD1 (6 bases). The CDR3 sequence is 14 residues long. CDR1 MGHDK and CDR2 SYGVNS come from the germline V gene. V shed 9 bases and J shed 9 bases, with 18 bases lying between them. The CDR3 DNA reads as TGTGCCAGTGGTAGTGCAGGGGAAGGTTCACCCCTCCACTTT. Its protein product is CASGSAGEGSPLHF.

The J gene is TRBJ2-1, the V gene TRBV11-3; 7 bases agree with TRBD2. Unmatched junction bases numbered 12, after V lost 4 bases and J lost 9 bases. Germline CDR1 and CDR2: SGHNT and YENEEA. CDR3 length equals 15 residues. The CDR3 sequence: CASSSTRGGPSEQFF. The CDR3 nucleotides read TGTGCCAGCAGCTCCACTAGGGGAGGGCCCAGTGAGCAGTTCTTC.